The 18 T cell receptor beta chains given below trace back to one sample, sequenced in a study of TIL therapy for anti-PD-1-resistant metastatic lung cancer. This was the immunoSEQ v3 assay. Assay used: immunoSEQ multiplex PCR; TCRdb lists only in-frame clones, some missing. The table has about 36,000 clones, about 73% seen once. Indicated time point: pre-treatment sample, taken before nivolumab and TIL therapy. The sequencing used blood, collected at baseline. These receptors were taken from a person between 25 and 80 years old with non-small cell lung cancer.

The rearrangement links TRBV19 to TRBJ2-7; 8 bases align to TRBD2. The CDR3 runs to 14 residues. J was trimmed by 2 bases and V by 4 bases; bases with no gene match: 4. The germline V gene encodes CDR1 LNHDA and CDR2 SQIVND (reference sequence). The CDR3 nucleotides read TGTGCCAGTAGTACCCGCGGGAGGCCCTACGAGCAGTACTTC. Translated: CASSTRGRPYEQYF.

The chain carries TRBV29-1 and TRBJ2-1; D uncertain. V was clipped by 3 bases and J by 3 bases, with 3 bases between them. Germline values: CDR1 SQVTM, CDR2 ANQGSEA. The CDR3 is 11 amino acids. The CDR3 coding sequence is TGCAGCGTTGACGTCTACAATGAGCAGTTCTTC. It yields the protein CSVDVYNEQFF.

V and J are TRBV27 and TRBJ1-5; D gene unclear. Trimming took 6 bases from V and 3 from J, leaving 18 bases between them. The CDR3 contains 16 residues. CDR1 is MNHEY and CDR2 is SMNVEV in the germline V gene (reference sequence). CDR3 residues: CASRAYYWPNNQPQHF. In DNA form, the CDR3 reads TGTGCCAGCAGAGCCTATTACTGGCCCAACAATCAGCCCCAGCATTTT.

This chain links TRBV2 with TRBJ1-1; perhaps TRBD1 as D (6 bases). The CDR3 is 12 residues long. Germline lookup yields CDR1 SNHLY and CDR2 FYNNEI. V shed 4 bases and J shed 10 bases, with 13 bases lying between them. The CDR3 nucleotides are TGTGCCAGCAGTGGGACAGTCAGGCCAGCTTTCTTT. Protein sequence: CASSGTVRPAFF.

This clone was counted between two and nine times. The rearrangement joins TRBV7-9 to TRBJ2-1; the D gene is possibly TRBD1 (6 bases). Germline CDR1 reads SEHNR; CDR2 reads FQNEAQ (reference sequence). V was trimmed by 7 bases and J by 6 bases, leaving 22 bases between them. The CDR3 covers 16 residues. The CDR3 bases are TGTGCCAGCAACGCAGGGGCTGCGGGCGGTGGCAATGAGCAGTTCTTC. It yields the protein CASNAGAAGGGNEQFF.

The chain carries TRBV25-1 and TRBJ1-6, with 7 bases that match TRBD1. The V and J ends lost 6 bases and 5 bases, in that order; junction bases with no gene match: 10. Germline CDR1 is MGHDK and CDR2 is SYGVNS. The CDR3 covers 16 residues. In nucleotides, the CDR3 is TGTGCCAGCAGCGATCTTTCCAGGGGGGATAATTCACCCCTCCACTTT. Translating it yields CASSDLSRGDNSPLHF.

The chain employs TRBV21-1 and TRBJ1-2. TRBV21-1 represents a pseudogene. This CDR3 is 9 amino acids long. The DNA of the CDR3 is TGTGCCAGCTGCCCCGGCTACACCTTC. Residues: CASCPGYTF.

The CDR3 spells CSANPRASTDTQYF. CDR3 coding DNA: TGCAGCGCCAATCCTCGGGCCAGCACAGATACGCAGTATTTT. J is TRBJ2-3 and V is TRBV29-1; D remains unclear. This CDR3 comprises 14 residues. Per germline, CDR1 SQVTM and CDR2 ANQGSEA. Trimming took off 7 bases at V and 0 bases at J, with 14 bases between the two ends.

This clone was observed a handful of times. This chain joins TRBV25-1 and TRBJ1-1; D might be TRBD1 (5 bases). The germline gives CDR1 MGHDK, CDR2 SYGVNS. Trimming cost V 6 bases and J 10 bases, with 21 bases left between them. The CDR3 is 14 residues long. CDR3 bases: TGTGCCAGCAGGAACAGGCGGTGGGCCTACTCAGCTTTCTTT. It yields the protein CASRNRRWAYSAFF. Filled out from reference TRBV25-1 and TRBJ1-1, the complete variable domain reads EADIYQTPRYLVIGTGKKITLECSQTMGHDKMYWYQQDPGMELHLIHYSYGVNSTEKGDLSSESTVSRIRTEHFPLTLESARPSHTSQYLCASRNRRWAYSAFFGQGTRLTVV.

The CDR3 region is CASSQDSSYALSGSDTQYF. The CDR3 nucleotides are TGCGCCAGCAGCCAAGATTCTTCCTACGCGTTGTCGGGATCAGATACGCAGTATTTT. The rearrangement uses TRBV4-1 and TRBJ2-3; possibly TRBD2 for D (5 bases). The germline CDR1 and CDR2 sequences are MGHRA and YSYEKL. CDR3 length: 19 amino acids. V was clipped by 0 bases and J by 4 bases, with 23 bases between them.

The rearrangement uses TRBV7-6 and TRBJ1-1, with a possible D match to TRBD1 (6 bases). CDR1 is SGHVS, CDR2 FNYEAQ, per germline. V was cut by 5 bases and J by 1 base, with 14 bases left in between. The CDR3 sequence is 15 residues long. CDR3 DNA: TGTGCCAGCAGCCTACAGGGACATGGGAACACTGAAGCTTTCTTT. Translation: CASSLQGHGNTEAFF.

The chain is built from TRBV27 and TRBJ2-3, with D possibly matching TRBD2 (6 bases). Germline V gives CDR1 MNHEY, CDR2 SMNVEV (reference sequence). V lost 5 bases to trimming and J lost 2 bases, with 11 bases between them. The CDR3 has 14 amino acids. CDR3 amino acids: CASSPRGFTDTQYF. DNA for the CDR3: TGTGCCAGCAGTCCCCGGGGGTTCACAGATACGCAGTATTTT.

This chain links TRBV19 with TRBJ1-3; D gene uncertain. The CDR3 sequence is 14 residues long. V dropped 1 base and J dropped 2 bases, with 6 bases sitting between them. Germline CDR1 reads LNHDA; CDR2 reads SQIVND (reference sequence). The DNA for the CDR3 is TGTGCCAGTAGTATAGGGGGAACTGGAAACACCATATATTTT. Its protein product is CASSIGGTGNTIYF.

The genes are TRBV13 and TRBJ2-1, with no clear D. This CDR3 has 11 amino acids. The V gene lost 8 bases and the J gene lost 9 bases, with 11 bases spanning the gap. Germline-derived CDR1 and CDR2 are PRHDT and FYEKMQ (reference sequence). Here the CDR3 reads CASEVGGEQFF. The DNA of the CDR3 is TGTGCCAGCGAGGTTGGCGGTGAGCAGTTCTTC.

The chain combines TRBV9 with TRBJ2-1, with no clear D. Germline loops: CDR1 SGDLS, CDR2 YYNGEE. Trimming stripped 2 bases from V and 4 bases from J, with 13 bases between. This CDR3 comprises 15 residues. CDR3 nucleotide sequence: TGTGCCAGCAGCGTTGGGTTGGTGGGATACAATGAGCAGTTCTTC. This codes for CASSVGLVGYNEQFF.

In its sample, this clone was seen once. The chain employs TRBV29-1 and TRBJ2-5, with a possible D match to TRBD2 (6 bases). Trimming left V 0 bases short and J 7 bases short, with 21 bases between. The V gene's germline CDR1 is SQVTM and CDR2 ANQGSEA. This CDR3 has 16 amino acids. CDR3 in DNA: TGCAGCGTTGAAGATCTTAGGACTAACGTACGGGGGACCCAGTACTTC. Encoded protein: CSVEDLRTNVRGTQYF.

The genes are TRBV5-4 and TRBJ2-7; TRBD1 might be the D (6 bases). V gave up 0 bases and J gave up 7 bases, with 11 bases separating them. Germline CDR1 reads SGHNT; CDR2 reads YYREEE (reference sequence). The CDR3 runs 13 residues. CDR3: CASSLVGAREQYF. The CDR3 DNA is TGTGCCAGCAGCTTGGTGGGGGCGCGAGAGCAGTACTTC.

The rearrangement uses TRBV28 and TRBJ1-5; the match to TRBD1 covers 7 bases. V was pared by 4 bases and J by 7 bases, with 10 bases of the junction left unmatched. Germline CDR1 and CDR2: MDHEN and SYDVKM. This CDR3 comprises 15 residues. The CDR3, as DNA: TGTGCCAGCAGTTACCAGGGGGGGAGGCCCCAGCCCCAGCATTTT. It codes for CASSYQGGRPQPQHF.